This entry concerns a single TCR beta chain. Its antigen is unknown. With 6 bases removed from V and 3 bases from J, the gap between germline ends came to 9 bases. The CDR3 has 12 residues. Germline V CDR1 and CDR2: MNHNS, SASEGT. In the library, individual cDNA molecules carried attached unique molecular identifiers. Each CDR3 protein gets one entry after TCRdb re-called the 5' RACE reads with MiXCR. The sample has roughly 110,000 distinct CDR3 sequences, around 10% seen once. This specimen belongs to a study of early T cells in non-severe SARS-CoV-2 infection. Study background: The authors sequenced bulk RNA from unsorted whole blood, leaving chains unpaired.

Study outcomes and limitations: Lookups in VDJdb leaned toward anti-spike CD8 responses and missed private and CD4 specificities.

This clonotype originated in an adult who was a healthcare worker with PCR-confirmed SARS-CoV-2 infection or an uninfected control (not recorded which). The specimen was whole blood. The chain employs TRBV6-1 and TRBJ2-7, with D perhaps matching TRBD2 (5 bases). This CDR3 is CASSRRYYEQYF. The CDR3 coding sequence is TGTGCCAGCAGCAGGAGGTACTACGAGCAGTACTTC.